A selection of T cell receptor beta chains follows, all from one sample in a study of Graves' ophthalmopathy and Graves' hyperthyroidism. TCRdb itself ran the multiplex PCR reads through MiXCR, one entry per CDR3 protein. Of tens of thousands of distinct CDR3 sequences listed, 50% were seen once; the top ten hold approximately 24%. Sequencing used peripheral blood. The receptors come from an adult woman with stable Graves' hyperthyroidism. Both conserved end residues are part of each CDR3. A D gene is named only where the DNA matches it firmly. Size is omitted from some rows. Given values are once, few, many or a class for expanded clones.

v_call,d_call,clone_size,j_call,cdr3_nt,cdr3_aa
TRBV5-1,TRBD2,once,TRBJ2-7,TGCGCCAGCAGCCCGGGAGGCCTAGCGGGAGTGGAAGAGCAGTACTTC,CASSPGGLAGVEEQYF
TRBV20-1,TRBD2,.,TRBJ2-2,TGCAGTGCTAGAGGGGGGACTAGCGGGGGGAACACCGGGGAGCTGTTTTTT,CSARGGTSGGNTGELFF
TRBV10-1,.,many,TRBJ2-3,TGCGCCAGCTCGTTCGGCACAGATACGCAGTATTTT,CASSFGTDTQYF
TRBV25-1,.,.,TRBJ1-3,TGTGCCAGTTCACACGACTCTGGAAACACCATATATTTT,CASSHDSGNTIYF
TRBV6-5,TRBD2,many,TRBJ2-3,TGTGCCAGCAGCTCCACCGGGACTAGCGGGAGGAATACGCAGTATTTT,CASSSTGTSGRNTQYF
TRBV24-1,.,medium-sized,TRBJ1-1,TGTGCCACCAGTGAAGGGGCCTTGAACACTGAAGCTTTCTTT,CATSEGALNTEAFF
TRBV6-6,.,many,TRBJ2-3,TGTGCCAGCAGTTACCCCAGAGGGCTCACAGATACGCAGTATTTT,CASSYPRGLTDTQYF
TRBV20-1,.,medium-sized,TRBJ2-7,TGCAGTGCTAGAGGGGACCTTGTACCCGAGCAGTACTTC,CSARGDLVPEQYF
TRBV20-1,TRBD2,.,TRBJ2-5,TGCAGTGCTAGGGGACTAGCGGCAGCGGGAGAGACCCAGTACTTC,CSARGLAAAGETQYF
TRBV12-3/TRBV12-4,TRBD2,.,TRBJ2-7,TGTGCCAGCGGGGGGGGGAGGCTCGAGCAGTACTTC,CASGGGRLEQYF